This T cell receptor (beta chain) stems from a study of T cells expressing NK-cell markers. Overall study: Sorted CD3+CD56+NKG2C+, CD3+CD56+NKG2C- and CD3+CD56-NKG2C+ T cells supplied TCR beta repertoires. Seven HCMV-seropositive donors and one seronegative donor made up the eight sequenced donors. Overall study results and limits: Several donors' CD3+CD56-NKG2C+ cells were dominated by the same clonotypes.

Germline lookup yields CDR1 LGHNA and CDR2 YSLEER. The CDR3 covers 14 residues. About this clonotype: Its antigen is still unknown.

TCRdb reprocessed the 5' RACE reads; each CDR3 protein has one entry and no DNA is given. The table counts 350,000 to 500,000 distinct CDR3 sequences; 6% to 9.5% lies in the top ten. The chain links TRBV4-3 to TRBJ2-5; the D call from TCRdb, TRBD2, cannot be confirmed without DNA. The source material was blood T cells: a sorted CD56 or NKG2C T cell subset, CD4+ or CD8+ T cells, or bulk PBMC T cells (not recorded which). This receptor was taken from a woman between 18 and 70 years old in good health. CDR3 region: CASSQDRARETQYF.